The 2 T cell receptor beta chains reported below all come from one sample, sequenced in a study of T cell clones after liver transplantation. TCRdb's copy holds only in-frame clones and misses some; the assay was immunoSEQ multiplex PCR. This table has roughly 65,000 clones, 90% to 95% appearing once. This specimen was CD4+ T cells from blood, taken less than 28 months after liver transplant. The receptors were gathered from a human patient who received a liver transplant. Some of these T cells may belong to the graft donor.

The sample holds one count of this clone. This chain links TRBV20-1 with TRBJ2-7; D is ambiguous. Germline CDR1 reads DFQATT; CDR2 reads SNEGSKA (reference sequence). This CDR3 is 11 amino acids long. Between the trimmed V and J ends, which lost 7 bases and 0 bases, there was a span of 7 bases. CDR3 in DNA: TGCAGTGTCCCAGTCTCCTACGAGCAGTACTTC. Translated, it gives CSVPVSYEQYF.

The rearrangement links TRBV18 to TRBJ2-7; tentative D call: TRBD2 (6 bases). This CDR3 contains 13 residues. Trimming cost V 3 bases and J 5 bases, with 11 bases left between them. Looked up from germline, CDR1 is KGHSH and CDR2 is LQKENI. CDR3 bases: TGTGCCAGCTCACCGAGCAGGGAGGACGAGCAGTACTTC. It translates to CASSPSREDEQYF.